This entry concerns a single T cell receptor beta chain. This entry comes from a study of control samples from healthy donors and cancer patients. Looked up from germline, CDR1 is SEHNR and CDR2 is FQNEAQ (reference sequence). V lost 3 bases, J lost 1 base, and 12 bases lay in between. The CDR3 consists of 16 residues. TCRdb's copy holds only in-frame clones and misses some; the assay was immunoSEQ multiplex PCR. Among approximately 63,000 clones listed, approximately 85% were seen once. This chain uses TRBV7-9 with TRBJ2-2; tentatively, D is TRBD1 (6 bases). This clonotype was sampled from a man aged 40-49 years in good health. The sample consisted of blood. The CDR3 coding sequence is TGTGCCAGCAGCTTTGAACTGGGACAGAACACCGGGGAGCTGTTTTTT. Encoded protein: CASSFELGQNTGELFF.